These 8 T cell receptor beta chains were all obtained from the same sample, sequenced in a study of cytomegalovirus exposure and HLA in healthy donors. Primers included in the PCR were 60 Vbeta and 13 Jbeta primers. Using immunoSEQ multiplex PCR, the repertoire was profiled, and TCRdb retains in-frame clones only, with some absent. Found here are some 190,000 clones, about 80% of them singletons; the top ten hold approximately 1.1%. The sequencing sample was made of PBMCs. These receptors all stem from a woman in her thirties or forties in good health and CMV-seronegative.

This clone was detected only a few times. The CDR3 DNA follows: TGTGCCACCAGCACCCTGGGACTAGCGGGAGTCCCTGGCAAAAACATTCAGTACTTC. Residues: CATSTLGLAGVPGKNIQYF. J is TRBJ2-4 and V is TRBV15; TRBD2 aligns across 14 bases. CDR1 and CDR2 from the germline V gene are LNHNV and YYDKDF (reference sequence). The CDR3 runs to 19 residues. V lost 4 bases and J lost 3; bases outside the gene matches: 11.

This sequence joins TRBV19 and TRBJ1-5; 10 bases match TRBD1. The CDR3 runs 13 residues. Germline V gene data show CDR1 as LNHDA and CDR2 as SQIVND (reference sequence). V shed 6 bases, J shed 5 bases, and the junction held 1 base outside the gene matches. The CDR3 DNA is TGTGCCAGTAGGGACAGGGGGGATCAGCCCCAGCATTTT. Translated: CASRDRGDQPQHF. Drawing the rest from reference TRBV19 and TRBJ1-5, the complete variable domain is DGGITQSPKYLFRKEGQNVTLSCEQNLNHDAMYWYRQDPGQGLRLIYYSQIVNDFQKGDIAEGYSVSREKKESFPLTVTSAQKNPTAFYLCASRDRGDQPQHFGDGTRLSIL.

This chain links TRBV6-5 with TRBJ1-5, with D tentatively TRBD1 (6 bases). The V and J ends lost 8 bases and 6 bases respectively, with 8 bases between them. The CDR3 runs 11 residues. Looked up from germline, CDR1 is MNHEY and CDR2 is SVGAGI. The CDR3 sequence: CASQGSQPQHF. The CDR3 coding sequence is TGTGCCAGCCAGGGGTCTCAGCCCCAGCATTTT.

The V and J genes are TRBV5-4 and TRBJ2-1, with D possibly matching TRBD1 (6 bases). Germline CDR1 SGHNT, CDR2 YYREEE (reference sequence). The CDR3 runs 16 residues. Deletions cut 1 base from V and 11 bases from J, with 22 bases between. CDR3 protein: CASSLSGAGLSWKQFF. The CDR3 bases are TGTGCCAGCAGCTTGTCAGGGGCCGGGCTTTCGTGGAAGCAGTTCTTC. The full variable domain, with the rest looked up from reference TRBV5-4 and TRBJ2-1, is ETGVTQSPTHLIKTRGQQVTLRCSSQSGHNTVSWYQQALGQGPQFIFQYYREEENGRGNFPPRFSGLQFPNYSSELNVNALELDDSALYLCASSLSGAGLSWKQFFGPGTRLTVL.

The chain combines TRBV6-1 with TRBJ1-1, with 8 positions matching TRBD1. The germline V gene has CDR1 MNHNS and CDR2 SASEGT. The ends lost 2 bases at V and 6 bases at J; junction bases unmatched: 8. This CDR3 comprises 15 residues. The CDR3 here is CASSEFRAGGPEAFF. CDR3 bases: TGTGCCAGCAGTGAATTCCGGGCAGGGGGCCCTGAAGCTTTCTTT.

This clone occurred a few times. V gene TRBV5-6 combines with J gene TRBJ2-5, with no clear D. The CDR3 length is 14 residues. Germline CDR1 is SGHDT and CDR2 is YYEEEE. V lost 0 bases and J 1 base, leaving 7 bases between the germline ends. The CDR3 sequence is CASSLGGFQETQYF. In DNA, the CDR3 is TGTGCCAGCAGCTTGGGAGGCTTCCAAGAGACCCAGTACTTC.

The gene calls are TRBV2 and TRBJ1-2, with D tentatively TRBD1 (5 bases). V was cut by 6 bases and J by 3 bases, with 17 bases left in between. Per the germline V gene, CDR1 is SNHLY and CDR2 is FYNNEI. The CDR3 is 15 amino acids. CDR3 nucleotide sequence: TGTGCCAGCAGGCCCCGGGACTTACGAGACTATGGCTACACCTTC. Translating it yields CASRPRDLRDYGYTF.

This clone was detected once. This chain links TRBV27 with TRBJ1-1, with 7 bases fitting TRBD1. This CDR3 spans 12 amino acids. CDR1 is MNHEY and CDR2 is SMNVEV in the germline V gene (reference sequence). The trim removed 9 bases at V and 1 base at J, leaving 2 bases unmatched. The CDR3 DNA sequence: TGTGCCAGTAGGACAGGGAACACTGAAGCTTTCTTT. Translating it yields CASRTGNTEAFF.